A single sample gave rise to the 23 T cell receptor beta chains below, sequenced in a study of human T cells and chemical hapten exposure. From the RACE reads, TCRdb called clonotypes with MiXCR, one entry per CDR3 protein. The sample lists approximately 340,000 distinct CDR3 sequences, around 6.9% occurring once. Time point here: patch test 1, 2 weeks after DPC sensitization. Sample treatment: therapeutic diphenylcyclopropenone sensitization with weekly scalp DPC. The sequencing here drew on whole blood, taken in connection with sensitization to the hapten diphenylcyclopropenone (DPC). These receptors all stem from a woman between 18 and 29 years old with alopecia areata. Some clones in this sample may be carry-over from other donors' samples.

This chain uses TRBV7-3 with TRBJ1-4, with TRBD1 as a possible D gene (5 bases). Between the trimmed V and J ends, which lost 2 bases and 8 bases, there was a span of 12 bases. Germline loops: CDR1 SGHTA, CDR2 FQGTGA. This CDR3 contains 14 residues. CDR3 sequence: CASSLDGAVEKLFF. The CDR3 nucleotides read TGTGCCAGCAGCTTAGACGGGGCCGTCGAAAAACTGTTTTTT.

The CDR3: CASSPRDRGDTEAFF. The CDR3 bases are TGTGCCAGCAGCCCGAGGGACAGGGGGGACACTGAAGCTTTCTTT. The rearrangement joins TRBV7-8 to TRBJ1-1, with 11 nucleotides matching TRBD1. J was trimmed by 3 bases and V by 5 bases; bases with no gene match: 5. CDR1 and CDR2 from the germline V gene are SGHVS and FQNEAQ. The CDR3 contains 15 residues.

This clonotype was counted at least ten times. The rearrangement links TRBV20-1 to TRBJ2-3; D is ambiguous. Trimming took 3 bases from V and 1 from J, leaving 11 bases between them. The CDR3 loop spans 14 amino acids. CDR1 and CDR2 from the germline V gene are DFQATT and SNEGSKA (reference sequence). CDR3 nucleotide sequence: TGCAGTGCTAGTTTTGAGAGTGGCACAGATACGCAGTATTTT. It is translated as CSASFESGTDTQYF.

This clonotype was recorded at least ten times. The chain carries TRBV7-2 and TRBJ2-5; D ambiguous. This CDR3 region has 12 residues. Germline loops: CDR1 SGHTA, CDR2 FQGNSA. Deletions cut 5 bases from V and 1 base from J, with 5 bases between. The CDR3 is CASSPVQETQYF. The CDR3 DNA follows: TGTGCCAGCAGCCCAGTCCAAGAGACCCAGTACTTC. Supplemented by reference TRBV7-2 and TRBJ2-5, the full variable domain reads GAGVSQSPSNKVTEKGKDVELRCDPISGHTALYWYRQSLGQGLEFLIYFQGNSAPDKSGLPSDRFSAERTGGSVSTLTIQRTQQEDSAVYLCASSPVQETQYFGPGTRLLVL.

In its sample, this clonotype was seen a few times. The gene calls are TRBV6-2 or TRBV6-3 and TRBJ2-3; D is possibly TRBD2 (6 bases). The CDR3 is made up of 12 amino acids. Germline CDR1 MNHEY, CDR2 SVGEGT. The germline V and J ends were trimmed by 4 bases and 11 bases, with 13 bases remaining between them. The DNA for the CDR3 is TGTGCCAGCAGTTCTCCAGCGGGTAGGCAGTATTTT. It translates to CASSSPAGRQYF.

This clonotype was seen a handful of times. The chain employs TRBV25-1 and TRBJ1-2, with TRBD1 matching over 7 bases. V shed 2 bases and J 2 bases; nucleotides not matched to a gene: 2. The CDR3 has 14 amino acids. Germline lookup yields CDR1 MGHDK and CDR2 SYGVNS. CDR3 residues: CASSEQGGNYGYTF. DNA for the CDR3: TGTGCCAGCAGTGAACAGGGGGGAAACTATGGCTACACCTTC.

The chain employs TRBV18 and TRBJ2-1, with D uncertain. Trimming cost V 3 bases and J 2 bases, with 14 bases left between them. The CDR3 runs to 16 residues. Germline CDR1 reads KGHSH; CDR2 reads LQKENI. The CDR3 DNA reads TGTGCCAGCTCACCCCGGACGGATTTGCCCTACAATGAGCAGTTCTTC. It yields the protein CASSPRTDLPYNEQFF.

This clonotype was seen at least ten times. The genes are TRBV12-3 or TRBV12-4 and TRBJ2-7; tentative D call: TRBD1 (6 bases). The CDR3 is made up of 14 amino acids. Trimming removed 2 bases at V and 4 bases at J, with 12 bases between. This CDR3 reads CASSLQGLLYEQYF. CDR3 DNA sequence: TGTGCCAGCAGTTTACAGGGGCTTTTGTACGAGCAGTACTTC.

This clonotype occurred many times. This chain connects TRBV10-3 to TRBJ1-5, with D perhaps matching TRBD1 (5 bases). The CDR3 sequence is 15 residues long. CDR1 is ENHRY and CDR2 is SYGVKD in the germline V gene. V was clipped by 0 bases and J by 6 bases, with 12 bases between them. DNA of the CDR3: TGTGCCATCAGTGAGTCGGGGGAGGGAGGTCAGCCCCAGCATTTT. Residues: CAISESGEGGQPQHF.

The sample holds many counts of this clonotype. The CDR3 bases are TGTGCCAGCAGTTTTTCGGGTAAGAGTGGCAATCAGCCCCAGCATTTT. Protein product: CASSFSGKSGNQPQHF. The chain is built from TRBV12-3 or TRBV12-4 and TRBJ1-5; unclear D gene. This CDR3 has 16 amino acids. The germline V and J ends were trimmed by 3 bases and 2 bases, with 14 bases remaining between them.

Only a few counts were recorded for this clonotype. This chain joins TRBV4-2 and TRBJ2-5; 7 nucleotides match TRBD1. V shed 0 bases, J shed 12 bases, and the junction held 7 bases outside the gene matches. Germline V lookup: CDR1 LGHNA, CDR2 YNFKEQ. The CDR3 has 13 residues. The CDR3 loop reads CASSQDRDSLKYF. The DNA for the CDR3 is TGTGCCAGCAGCCAAGATAGGGACAGCCTAAAGTACTTC.

This clonotype was counted ten times or more. The rearrangement uses TRBV5-4 and TRBJ2-5; no reliable D call. Trimming pared 0 bases from V and 2 bases from J, leaving 8 bases between. The CDR3 runs 14 residues. Germline V gene sequence: CDR1 SGHNT, CDR2 YYREEE (reference sequence). CDR3 nucleotide sequence: TGTGCCAGCAGCTTGGCCCCTAGACAAGAGACCCAGTACTTC. Its protein is CASSLAPRQETQYF.

The sample holds a few counts of this clonotype. The rearrangement uses TRBV20-1 and TRBJ2-3; D unclear. Trimming took off 6 bases at V and 0 bases at J, with 10 bases between the two ends. From germline, CDR1 is DFQATT and CDR2 SNEGSKA (reference sequence). The CDR3 spans 13 residues. DNA for the CDR3: TGCAGTGCGCCAGAGTCTAGCACAGATACGCAGTATTTT. It specifies CSAPESSTDTQYF.

This chain connects TRBV7-9 to TRBJ1-5; 8 positions match TRBD1. The germline V gene encodes CDR1 SEHNR and CDR2 FQNEAQ (reference sequence). After removal of 3 bases from V and 3 bases from J, the junction contained 13 bases not matched to a gene. The CDR3 extends over 18 amino acids. DNA for the CDR3: TGTGCCAGCAGCTTCGTCTCGATTTCGACAGGGGACAATCAGCCCCAGCATTTT. Encoded protein: CASSFVSISTGDNQPQHF.

The V gene is TRBV29-1, the J gene TRBJ1-5; D is possibly TRBD1 (6 bases). The V gene lost 2 bases and the J gene lost 4 bases, with 9 bases spanning the gap. The CDR3 is 13 amino acids. Germline lookup yields CDR1 SQVTM and CDR2 ANQGSEA. The chain's CDR3 is CSVESGVNQPQHF. The CDR3 nucleotides read TGCAGCGTTGAATCAGGGGTGAATCAGCCCCAGCATTTT.

Here the CDR3 reads CASRGGESRGNTEAFF. The CDR3 DNA sequence: TGTGCCAGCAGGGGAGGCGAATCCAGGGGAAACACTGAAGCTTTCTTT. The chain combines TRBV7-9 with TRBJ1-1; D is possibly TRBD1 (6 bases). The germline gives CDR1 SEHNR, CDR2 FQNEAQ (reference sequence). Trimming stripped 6 bases from V and 2 bases from J, with 19 bases between. This CDR3 contains 16 residues.

This clonotype was counted only a few times. V gene TRBV7-6 combines with J gene TRBJ1-1; D is unresolved. There are 15 residues in the CDR3. Per the germline V gene, CDR1 is SGHVS and CDR2 is FNYEAQ. V shed 3 bases and J shed 0 bases, with 11 bases lying between them. The CDR3 region has the DNA TGTGCCAGCAGCTTGGGCAGCACAATGAACACTGAAGCTTTCTTT. As protein: CASSLGSTMNTEAFF.

J is TRBJ1-1 and V is TRBV12-3 or TRBV12-4; D gene ambiguous. The germline V and J ends were trimmed by 2 bases and 5 bases, with 6 bases remaining between them. The CDR3 covers 12 residues. The CDR3 region is CASSLLRTEAFF. The CDR3 coding sequence is TGTGCCAGCAGTTTACTTAGAACTGAAGCTTTCTTT.

This clonotype has ten or more counts. The chain employs TRBV12-3 or TRBV12-4 and TRBJ2-5; 8 nucleotides line up with TRBD2. With 3 bases clipped from V and 5 bases from J, the junction kept 8 bases outside the gene matches. The CDR3 extends over 15 amino acids. The CDR3 loop reads CASSFPQREPETQYF. The CDR3 coding sequence is TGTGCCAGCAGTTTTCCCCAGCGGGAGCCTGAGACCCAGTACTTC.

Comment on this clonotype: Being one base from a much bigger clone, this may be a read error. CDR3 bases: TGTGCCAGCAGTTACAGGGTGAACACTGAAGCTTTCTTT. This codes for CASSYRVNTEAFF. V and J are TRBV6-2 or TRBV6-3 and TRBJ1-1; the D is unclear. The CDR3 length is 13 residues. Germline CDR1 MNHEY, CDR2 SVGEGT. Trimming removed 2 bases from V and 0 bases from J, with 4 bases in between.

This clonotype has more than one count but fewer than ten. The chain recombines TRBV12-3 or TRBV12-4 with TRBJ2-1; 10 bases map to TRBD1. With 7 bases clipped from V and 6 bases from J, the junction kept 9 bases outside the gene matches. The CDR3 is 15 amino acids. CDR3 amino acids: CASTLRGQGSNEQFF. The CDR3, as DNA: TGTGCCAGCACCCTTAGGGGACAGGGGTCCAATGAGCAGTTCTTC.

There are many counts of this clonotype. The chain couples TRBV4-3 to TRBJ2-3; 11 nucleotides line up with TRBD2. The CDR3 has 15 residues. After removal of 3 bases from V and 6 bases from J, the junction contained 5 bases not matched to a gene. CDR1 is LGHNA, CDR2 YSLEER, per germline. CDR3 loop: CASSQISGGADTQYF. The CDR3, as DNA: TGCGCCAGCAGCCAGATTAGCGGGGGGGCCGATACGCAGTATTTT.

The table lists this clonotype with many counts. DNA of the CDR3: TGTGCCAGCAGTTACTCAGGGCCCCGTGAGCAGTACTTC. It specifies CASSYSGPREQYF. The chain links TRBV6-2 or TRBV6-3 to TRBJ2-7; D remains ambiguous. V lost 0 bases and J lost 7, with 10 bases in between. Germline V gene sequence: CDR1 MNHEY, CDR2 SVGEGT. The CDR3 length is 13 residues.